The clone carrying this TCR beta chain was observed once. These data originate in a study of blood T cell repertoires in COVID-19. Study-level information: The study drew acute and convalescent COVID-19 samples from the United States, Italy and Spain. PBMCs, B-cell-depleted T cells, or T cells provided the cDNA or gDNA that made up the material.

The CDR3 loop spans 17 amino acids. V was trimmed by 4 bases and J by 5 bases, leaving 18 bases between them. CDR1 and CDR2 from the germline V gene are SGHVS and FQNEAQ. Per the original data handling: Reference gene primer amplification gave nucleated cell count estimates. This table comes from immunoSEQ multiplex PCR, and its TCRdb copy is limited to in-frame clones, with some not included. The V and J calls and clone size come from that table; D and trimming were worked out from the DNA. The sample lists 200,000 to 250,000 clones; around 84% were seen once. Material: peripheral blood. This receptor was identified in a woman aged 60-70 years who had recovered from COVID-19. V usage is TRBV7-8 and J usage is TRBJ1-6; D ambiguous. The chain's CDR3 is CASSSRPRQVDNSPLHF. The CDR3 DNA reads as TGTGCCAGCAGCTCAAGGCCCAGACAAGTTGATAATTCACCCCTCCACTTT.